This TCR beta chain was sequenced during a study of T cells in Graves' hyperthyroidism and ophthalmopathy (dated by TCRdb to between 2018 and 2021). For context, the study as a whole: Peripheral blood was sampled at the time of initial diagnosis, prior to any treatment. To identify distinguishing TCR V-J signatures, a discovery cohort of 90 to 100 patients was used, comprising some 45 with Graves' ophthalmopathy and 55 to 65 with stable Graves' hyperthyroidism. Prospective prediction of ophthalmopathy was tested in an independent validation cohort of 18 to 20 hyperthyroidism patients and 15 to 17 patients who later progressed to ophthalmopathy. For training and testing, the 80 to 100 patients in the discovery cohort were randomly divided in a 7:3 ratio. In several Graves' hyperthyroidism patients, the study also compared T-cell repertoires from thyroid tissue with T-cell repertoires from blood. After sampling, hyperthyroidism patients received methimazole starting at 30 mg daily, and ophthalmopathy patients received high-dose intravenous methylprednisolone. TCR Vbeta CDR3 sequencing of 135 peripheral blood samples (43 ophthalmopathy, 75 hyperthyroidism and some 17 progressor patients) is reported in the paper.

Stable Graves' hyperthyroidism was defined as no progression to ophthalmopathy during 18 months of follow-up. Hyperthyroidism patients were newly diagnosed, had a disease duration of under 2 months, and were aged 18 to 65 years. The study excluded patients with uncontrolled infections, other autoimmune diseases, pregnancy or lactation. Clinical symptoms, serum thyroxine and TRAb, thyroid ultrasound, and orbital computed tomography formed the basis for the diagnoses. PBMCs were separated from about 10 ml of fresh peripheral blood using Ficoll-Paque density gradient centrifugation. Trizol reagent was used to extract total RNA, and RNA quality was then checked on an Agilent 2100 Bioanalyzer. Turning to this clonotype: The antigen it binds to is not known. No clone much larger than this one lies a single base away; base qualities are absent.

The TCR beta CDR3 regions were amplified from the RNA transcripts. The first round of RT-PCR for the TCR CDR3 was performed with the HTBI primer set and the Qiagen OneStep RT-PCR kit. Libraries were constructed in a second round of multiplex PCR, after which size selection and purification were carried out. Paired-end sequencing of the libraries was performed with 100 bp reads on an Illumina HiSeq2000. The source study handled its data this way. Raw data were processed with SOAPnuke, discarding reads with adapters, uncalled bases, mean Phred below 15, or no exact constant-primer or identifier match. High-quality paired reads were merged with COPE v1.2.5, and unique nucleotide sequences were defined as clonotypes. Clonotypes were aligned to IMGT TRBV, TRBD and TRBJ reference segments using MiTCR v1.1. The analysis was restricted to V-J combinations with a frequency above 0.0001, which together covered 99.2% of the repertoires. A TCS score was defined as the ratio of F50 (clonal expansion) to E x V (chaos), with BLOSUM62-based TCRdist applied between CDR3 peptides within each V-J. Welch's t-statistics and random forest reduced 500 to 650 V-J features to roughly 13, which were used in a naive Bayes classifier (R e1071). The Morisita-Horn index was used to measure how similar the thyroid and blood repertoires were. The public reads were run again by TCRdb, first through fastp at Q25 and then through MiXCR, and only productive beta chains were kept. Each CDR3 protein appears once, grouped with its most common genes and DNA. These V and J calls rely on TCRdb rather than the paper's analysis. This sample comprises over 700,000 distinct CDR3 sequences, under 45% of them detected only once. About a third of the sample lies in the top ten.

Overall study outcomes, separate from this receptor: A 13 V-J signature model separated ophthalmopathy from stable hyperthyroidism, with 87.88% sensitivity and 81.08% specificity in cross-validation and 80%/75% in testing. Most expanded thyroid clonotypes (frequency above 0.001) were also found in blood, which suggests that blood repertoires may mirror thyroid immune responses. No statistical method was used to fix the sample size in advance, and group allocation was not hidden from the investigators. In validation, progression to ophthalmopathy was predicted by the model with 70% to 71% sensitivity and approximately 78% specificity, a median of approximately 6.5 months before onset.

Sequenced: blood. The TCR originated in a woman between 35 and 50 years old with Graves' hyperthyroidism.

The base sequence is TGTGCCAGCAGCTCCCGACTATCAAACACAGATACGCAGTATTTT. This gives the protein CASSSRLSNTDTQYF. The V gene is TRBV7-2 and the J gene is TRBJ2-3; the D gene is perhaps TRBD2, from 5 matching bases. The junction carries 13 bases between V and J, which are trimmed by 4 bases and 2 bases respectively. Reading the germline V gene gives CDR1 SGHTA and CDR2 FQGNSA. From the cysteine through the phenylalanine, the CDR3 covers 15 amino acids. The CDR3 DNA has 45 bases and is translated from base 1.